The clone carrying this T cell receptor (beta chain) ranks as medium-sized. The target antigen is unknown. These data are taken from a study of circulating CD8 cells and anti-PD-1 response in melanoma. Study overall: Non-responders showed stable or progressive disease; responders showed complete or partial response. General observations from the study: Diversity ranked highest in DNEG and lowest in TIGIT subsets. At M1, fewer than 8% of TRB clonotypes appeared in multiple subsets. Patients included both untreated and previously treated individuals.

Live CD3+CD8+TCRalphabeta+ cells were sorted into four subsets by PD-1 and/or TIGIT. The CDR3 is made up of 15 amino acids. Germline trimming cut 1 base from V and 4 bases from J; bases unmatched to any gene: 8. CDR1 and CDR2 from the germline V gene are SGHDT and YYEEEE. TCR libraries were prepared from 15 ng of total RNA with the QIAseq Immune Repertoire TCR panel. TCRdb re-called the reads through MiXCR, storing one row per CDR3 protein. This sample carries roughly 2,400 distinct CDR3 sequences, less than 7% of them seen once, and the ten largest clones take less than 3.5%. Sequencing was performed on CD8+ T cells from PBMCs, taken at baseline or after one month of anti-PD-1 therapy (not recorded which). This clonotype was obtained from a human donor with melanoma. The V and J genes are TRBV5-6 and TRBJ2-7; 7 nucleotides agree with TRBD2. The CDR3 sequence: CASSLRASGQYEQYF. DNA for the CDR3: TGTGCCAGCAGCTTGAGGGCTAGCGGACAATACGAGCAGTACTTC.